Included here is one T cell receptor (beta chain) sequence, with context. In germline, CDR1 is LNHDA, CDR2 SQIVND (reference sequence). The ends were cut back, 5 bases at V and 2 bases at J, with 21 bases in the middle. The CDR3 has 17 amino acids. Cells were sorted from thawed PBMC rested overnight and stained with GMM-loaded CD1B tetramer, viability dye and anti-CD3. C32 glucose monomycolate from Rhodococcus equi was loaded onto the CD1B tetramers. The sample belongs to a study of T cells in tuberculosis. Study summary: T cells were selected with CD1B tetramers loaded with glucose monomycolate.

TCR-alpha and TCR-beta chains were sequenced unpaired. Clones were sequenced by immunoSEQ multiplex PCR, and TCRdb holds only the in-frame ones, with some missing. The repertoire consists of 85,000 to 90,000 clones, with approximately 91% occurring once and the leading ten covering around 2%. The TCR sequence derives from an adult woman with latent tuberculosis. The J gene is TRBJ1-2, the V gene TRBV19, with D tentatively TRBD1 (6 bases). Sequencing input: CD1b-GMM tetramer-negative cells sorted from PBMCs. CDR3 region: CASSQEKGQPQNYGYTF. CDR3 nucleotides: TGTGCCAGTAGTCAGGAGAAAGGACAGCCCCAGAACTATGGCTACACCTTC.